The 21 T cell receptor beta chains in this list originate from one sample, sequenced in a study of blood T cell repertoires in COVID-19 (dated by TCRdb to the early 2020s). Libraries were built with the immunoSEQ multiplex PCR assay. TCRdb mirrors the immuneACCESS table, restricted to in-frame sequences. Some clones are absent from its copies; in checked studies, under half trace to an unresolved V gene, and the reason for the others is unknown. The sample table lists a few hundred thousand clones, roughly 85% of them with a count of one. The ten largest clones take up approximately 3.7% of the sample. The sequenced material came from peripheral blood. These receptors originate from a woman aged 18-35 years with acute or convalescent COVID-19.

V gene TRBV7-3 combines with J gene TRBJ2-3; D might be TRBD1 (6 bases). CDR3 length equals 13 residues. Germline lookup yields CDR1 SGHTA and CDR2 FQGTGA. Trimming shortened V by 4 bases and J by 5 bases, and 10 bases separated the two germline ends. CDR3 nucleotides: TGTGCCAGCAGCTCGACACAGGGAGATACGCAGTATTTT. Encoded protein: CASSSTQGDTQYF. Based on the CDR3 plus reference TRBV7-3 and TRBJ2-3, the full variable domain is GAGVSQTPSNKVTEKGKYVELRCDPISGHTALYWYRQSLGQGPEFLIYFQGTGAADDSGLPNDRFFAVRPEGSVSTLKIQRTERGDSAVYLCASSSTQGDTQYFGPGTRLTVL.

CDR3 protein: CASSLDSPHSYEQYF. CDR3 bases: TGTGCCAGCAGTCTTGACAGCCCTCATTCCTACGAGCAGTACTTC. The V and J genes are TRBV6-6 and TRBJ2-7, with D perhaps matching TRBD1 (5 bases). From germline, CDR1 is MNHNY and CDR2 SVGAGI (reference sequence). Trimming left V 5 bases short and J 1 base short, with 15 bases between. This CDR3 comprises 15 residues.

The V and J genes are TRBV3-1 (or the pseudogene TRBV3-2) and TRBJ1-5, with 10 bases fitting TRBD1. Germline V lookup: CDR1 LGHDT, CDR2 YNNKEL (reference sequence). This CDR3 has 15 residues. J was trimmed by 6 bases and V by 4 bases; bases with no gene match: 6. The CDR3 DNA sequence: TGTGCCAGCAGCCCACGACAGGGGGCTAGTCAGCCCCAGCATTTT. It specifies CASSPRQGASQPQHF.

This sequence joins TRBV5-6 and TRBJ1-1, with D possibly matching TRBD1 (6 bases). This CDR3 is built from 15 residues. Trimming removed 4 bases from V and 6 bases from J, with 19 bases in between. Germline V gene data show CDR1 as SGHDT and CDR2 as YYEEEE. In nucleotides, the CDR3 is TGTGCCAGCAGCCCGTCCCAGGGGATTTCTTCTGAAGCTTTCTTT. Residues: CASSPSQGISSEAFF.

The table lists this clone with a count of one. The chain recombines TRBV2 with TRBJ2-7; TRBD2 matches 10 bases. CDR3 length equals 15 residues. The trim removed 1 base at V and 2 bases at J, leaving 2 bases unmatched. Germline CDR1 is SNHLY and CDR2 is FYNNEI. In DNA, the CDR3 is TGTGCCAGCAGTGAAGGGACTAGCGGCGCCTACGAGCAGTACTTC. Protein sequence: CASSEGTSGAYEQYF.

Here the CDR3 reads CASRDSGLGYEQYF. In nucleotides, the CDR3 is TGTGCCAGCAGGGACTCGGGCCTGGGCTACGAGCAGTACTTC. The V gene is TRBV21-1, the J gene TRBJ2-7; the table's D call, TRBD2, was not checked against the DNA. TRBV21-1 is flagged as a pseudogene. The CDR3 runs to 14 residues.

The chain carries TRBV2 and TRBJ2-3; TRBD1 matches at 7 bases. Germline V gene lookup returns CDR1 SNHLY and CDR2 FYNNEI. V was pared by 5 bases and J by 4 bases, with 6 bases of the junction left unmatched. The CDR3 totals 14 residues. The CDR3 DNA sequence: TGTGCCAGCAGTAAACAGGGGCCCGCAGATACGCAGTATTTT. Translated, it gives CASSKQGPADTQYF.

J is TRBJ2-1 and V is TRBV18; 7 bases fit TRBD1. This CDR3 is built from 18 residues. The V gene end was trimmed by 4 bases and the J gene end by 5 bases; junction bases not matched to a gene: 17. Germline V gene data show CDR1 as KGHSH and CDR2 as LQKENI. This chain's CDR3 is CASSRRTYEGTVDNEQFF. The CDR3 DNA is TGTGCCAGCTCACGCAGAACCTACGAAGGGACAGTAGACAATGAGCAGTTCTTC. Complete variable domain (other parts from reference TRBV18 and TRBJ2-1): NAGVMQNPRHLVRRRGQEARLRCSPMKGHSHVYWYRQLPEEGLKFMVYLQKENIIDESGMPKERFSAEFPKEGPSILRIQQVVRGDSAAYFCASSRRTYEGTVDNEQFFGPGTRLTVL.

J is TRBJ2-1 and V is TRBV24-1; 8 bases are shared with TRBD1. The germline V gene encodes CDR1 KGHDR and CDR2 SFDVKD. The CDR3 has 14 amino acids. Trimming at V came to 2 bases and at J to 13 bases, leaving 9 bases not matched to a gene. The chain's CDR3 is CATSDSNPGQGQFF. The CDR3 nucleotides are TGTGCCACCAGTGATTCGAATCCCGGACAGGGCCAGTTCTTC.

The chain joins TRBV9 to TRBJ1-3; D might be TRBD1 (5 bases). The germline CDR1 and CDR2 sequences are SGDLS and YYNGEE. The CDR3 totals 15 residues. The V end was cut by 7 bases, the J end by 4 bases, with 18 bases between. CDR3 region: CASSPSGIGGNTIYF. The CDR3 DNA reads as TGTGCCAGCTCCCCCTCAGGGATTGGAGGAAACACCATATATTTT.

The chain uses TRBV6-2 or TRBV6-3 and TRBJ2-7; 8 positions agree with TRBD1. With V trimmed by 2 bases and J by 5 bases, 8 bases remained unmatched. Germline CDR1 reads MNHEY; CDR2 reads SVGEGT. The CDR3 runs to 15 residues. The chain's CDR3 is CASSYVVRGRDEQYF. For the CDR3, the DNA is TGTGCCAGCAGTTACGTGGTCAGGGGGCGCGACGAGCAGTACTTC.

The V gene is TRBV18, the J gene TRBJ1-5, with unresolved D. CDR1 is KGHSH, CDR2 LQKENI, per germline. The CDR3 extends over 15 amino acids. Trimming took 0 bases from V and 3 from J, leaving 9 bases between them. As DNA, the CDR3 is TGTGCCAGCTCACCACCTGACGGGTACAATCAGCCCCAGCATTTT. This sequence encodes CASSPPDGYNQPQHF.

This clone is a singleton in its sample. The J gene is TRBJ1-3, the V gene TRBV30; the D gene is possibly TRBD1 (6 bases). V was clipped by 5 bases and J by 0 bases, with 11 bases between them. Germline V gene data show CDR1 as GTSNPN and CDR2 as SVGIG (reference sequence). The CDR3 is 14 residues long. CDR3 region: CAWGGTDSGNTIYF. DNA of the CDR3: TGTGCCTGGGGGGGCACCGACTCTGGAAACACCATATATTTT. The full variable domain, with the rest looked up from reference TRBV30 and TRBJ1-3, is SQTIHQWPATLVQPVGSPLSLECTVEGTSNPNLYWYRQAAGRGLQLLFYSVGIGQISSEVPQNLSASRPQDRQFILSSKKLLLSDSGFYLCAWGGTDSGNTIYFGEGSWLTVV.

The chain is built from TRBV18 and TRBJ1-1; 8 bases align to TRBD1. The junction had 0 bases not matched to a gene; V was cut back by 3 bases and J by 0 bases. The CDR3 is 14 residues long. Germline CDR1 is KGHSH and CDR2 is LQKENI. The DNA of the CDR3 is TGTGCCAGCTCACCGGGACAGGTGAACACTGAAGCTTTCTTT. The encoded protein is CASSPGQVNTEAFF.

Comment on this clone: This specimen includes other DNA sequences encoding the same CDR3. CDR3 in amino acids: CASSLGLAGADTQYF. CDR3 nucleotide sequence: TGTGCCAGCAGCTTAGGACTAGCGGGAGCAGATACGCAGTATTTT. The chain carries TRBV7-3 and TRBJ2-3; TRBD2 agrees at 13 bases. Germline CDR1 reads SGHTA; CDR2 reads FQGTGA. Trimming removed 2 bases from V and 4 bases from J; junction bases left unmatched: 0. The CDR3 loop spans 15 amino acids.

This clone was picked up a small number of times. This CDR3 reads CASSSLGFGESYEQYF. The DNA for the CDR3 is TGTGCCAGCAGCTCCCTCGGTTTCGGGGAATCCTACGAGCAGTACTTC. The chain links TRBV7-8 to TRBJ2-7, with D tentatively TRBD2 (5 bases). The CDR3 has 16 residues. Trimming took off 4 bases at V and 1 base at J, with 17 bases between the two ends. Germline CDR1 is SGHVS and CDR2 is FQNEAQ.

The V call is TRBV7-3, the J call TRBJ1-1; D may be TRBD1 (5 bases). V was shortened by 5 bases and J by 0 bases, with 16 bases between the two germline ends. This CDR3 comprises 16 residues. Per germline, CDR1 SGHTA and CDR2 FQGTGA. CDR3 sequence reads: CASSLGYGTMNTEAFF. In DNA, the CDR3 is TGTGCCAGCAGCCTAGGGTATGGGACTATGAACACTGAAGCTTTCTTT.

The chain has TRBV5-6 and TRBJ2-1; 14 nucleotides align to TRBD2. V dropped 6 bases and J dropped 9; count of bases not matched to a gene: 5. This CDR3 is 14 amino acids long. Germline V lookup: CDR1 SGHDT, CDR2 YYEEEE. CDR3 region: CASMGLAGASEQFF. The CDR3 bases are TGTGCCAGCATGGGACTAGCGGGAGCCAGTGAGCAGTTCTTC.

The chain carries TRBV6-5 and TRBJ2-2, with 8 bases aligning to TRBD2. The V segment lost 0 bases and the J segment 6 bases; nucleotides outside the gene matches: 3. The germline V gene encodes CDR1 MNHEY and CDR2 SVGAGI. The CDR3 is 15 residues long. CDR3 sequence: CASSYSLAGAGELFF. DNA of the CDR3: TGTGCCAGCAGTTACTCCCTAGCGGGTGCCGGGGAGCTGTTTTTT.

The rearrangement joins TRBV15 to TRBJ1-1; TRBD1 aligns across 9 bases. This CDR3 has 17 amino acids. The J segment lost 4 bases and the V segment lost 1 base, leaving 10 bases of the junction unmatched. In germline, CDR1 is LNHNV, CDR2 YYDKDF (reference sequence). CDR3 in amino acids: CATSRAGTGTLSTEAFF. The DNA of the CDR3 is TGTGCCACCAGCAGAGCAGGGACAGGGACCCTTTCCACTGAAGCTTTCTTT.

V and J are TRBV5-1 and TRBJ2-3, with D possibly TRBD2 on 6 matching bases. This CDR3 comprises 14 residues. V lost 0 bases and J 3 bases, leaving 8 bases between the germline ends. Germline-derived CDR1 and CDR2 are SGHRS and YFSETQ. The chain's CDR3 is CASSLEGRTDTQYF. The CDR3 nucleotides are TGCGCCAGCAGCTTGGAAGGGAGGACAGATACGCAGTATTTT.